The next 20 T cell receptor beta chains were all read from a single sample in a study of cytomegalovirus exposure and HLA in healthy donors. The primer mix had 60 Vbeta and 13 Jbeta primers. The assay was immunoSEQ multiplex PCR, and TCRdb's table has in-frame clones only and misses some. Here the sample spans fewer than 250,000 clones, 82% being singletons. Sequencing used PBMCs. These receptors were obtained from a man in his forties in good health and CMV-seropositive.

The chain employs TRBV9 and TRBJ2-7; 7 bases map to TRBD1. V trimming: 4 bases; J trimming: 3 bases; junction bases outside the gene matches: 7. CDR1 is SGDLS and CDR2 is YYNGEE in the germline V gene. The CDR3 sequence is 14 residues long. Written as DNA, the CDR3 is TGTGCCAGCAGCTCCCGGACAGGCCGCTACGAGCAGTACTTC. The encoded protein is CASSSRTGRYEQYF. The entire variable domain, with the rest obtained from reference TRBV9 and TRBJ2-7, is as follows: DSGVTQTPKHLITATGQRVTLRCSPRSGDLSVYWYQQSLDQGLQFLIQYYNGEERAKGNILERFSAQQFPDLHSELNLSSLELGDSALYFCASSSRTGRYEQYFGPGTRLTVT.

This chain uses TRBV9 with TRBJ2-3, with D perhaps matching TRBD2 (6 bases). V gave up 0 bases and J gave up 2 bases, with 13 bases separating them. Germline CDR1 and CDR2: SGDLS and YYNGEE. The CDR3 runs to 16 residues. The CDR3 reads CASSVGPGVPTDTQYF. The CDR3 DNA reads TGTGCCAGCAGCGTAGGCCCGGGAGTCCCCACAGATACGCAGTATTTT.

The chain employs TRBV18 and TRBJ2-7; 10 nucleotides agree with TRBD1. The V gene end was trimmed by 3 bases and the J gene end by 5 bases; junction bases not matched to a gene: 7. The CDR3 is made up of 15 amino acids. Germline V gene data show CDR1 as KGHSH and CDR2 as LQKENI. The DNA for the CDR3 is TGTGCCAGCTCACCGGCTACGGGACAGGGGAACGAGCAGTACGTC. Encoded protein: CASSPATGQGNEQYV.

This clone turned up a few times. The gene calls are TRBV7-9 and TRBJ2-7, with 7 bases fitting TRBD2. CDR3 length equals 15 residues. Trimming removed 0 bases from V and 5 bases from J; junction bases left unmatched: 7. The germline gives CDR1 SEHNR, CDR2 FQNEAQ (reference sequence). For the CDR3, the DNA is TGTGCCAGCAGCTTAGCTGCGGGAGTGGGTCACGAGCAGTACTTC. The encoded protein is CASSLAAGVGHEQYF.

The rearrangement links TRBV29-1 to TRBJ1-1; TRBD1 is a possible D gene (5 bases). The CDR3 sequence is 13 residues long. In germline, CDR1 is SQVTM, CDR2 ANQGSEA. The V and J ends lost 6 bases and 5 bases respectively, with 16 bases between them. The CDR3 DNA reads as TGCAGCGTCCGGGGGGGATTGAGAACTGAAGCTTTCTTT. Amino acid sequence: CSVRGGLRTEAFF. Drawing the rest from reference TRBV29-1 and TRBJ1-1, the complete variable domain is SAVISQKPSRDICQRGTSLTIQCQVDSQVTMMFWYRQQPGQSLTLIATANQGSEATYESGFVIDKFPISRPNLTFSTLTVSNMSPEDSSIYLCSVRGGLRTEAFFGQGTRLTVV.

This clone has a single count. The chain couples TRBV6-6 to TRBJ2-7, with 8 bases that match TRBD2. The V segment lost 7 bases and the J segment 3 bases; nucleotides outside the gene matches: 8. Germline assignment: CDR1 MNHNY and CDR2 SVGAGI (reference sequence). This CDR3 has 14 amino acids. CDR3 sequence (DNA): TGTGCCAGCACCCTCGGGGGGGGGAACTACGAGCAGTACGTC. This codes for CASTLGGGNYEQYV.

The rearrangement joins TRBV27 to TRBJ1-6; 9 nucleotides line up with TRBD1. CDR3 size: 13 residues. The V gene's germline CDR1 is MNHEY and CDR2 SMNVEV (reference sequence). The trim removed 3 bases at V and 10 bases at J, leaving 1 base unmatched. The CDR3 protein is CASSFGTGSPLHF. CDR3 DNA: TGTGCCAGCAGTTTCGGGACAGGGTCACCCCTCCACTTT.

V is TRBV6-1 and J is TRBJ2-7, with 7 bases aligning to TRBD1. The length of the CDR3 is 12 residues. Trimming cost V 5 bases and J 6 bases; bases outside gene matches: 4. Germline loops: CDR1 MNHNS, CDR2 SASEGT. The CDR3 bases are TGTGCCAGCAGTCAGGGGGAATTCGAGCAGTACGTC. It is translated as CASSQGEFEQYV.

V gene TRBV11-2 combines with J gene TRBJ2-7; 9 bases are shared with TRBD2. The CDR3 contains 15 residues. V was pared by 5 bases and J by 7 bases, with 12 bases of the junction left unmatched. Germline CDR1 SGHAT, CDR2 FQNNGV. CDR3 sequence reads: CASSPGVAGAGEQYF. For the CDR3, the DNA is TGTGCCAGCAGCCCCGGGGTAGCGGGAGCGGGGGAGCAGTACTTC.

J is TRBJ2-7 and V is TRBV13, with D perhaps matching TRBD2 (6 bases). Germline values: CDR1 PRHDT, CDR2 FYEKMQ (reference sequence). This CDR3 spans 15 amino acids. Trimming took 4 bases from V and 2 from J, leaving 15 bases between them. The CDR3 sequence: CASSWGVAGPYEQYV. CDR3 bases: TGTGCCAGCAGCTGGGGGGTCGCTGGCCCCTACGAGCAGTACGTC.

This clone was found a few times. V usage is TRBV9 and J usage is TRBJ1-2; D call uncertain. Deletions cut 0 bases from V and 4 bases from J, with 13 bases between. CDR1 and CDR2 (germline): SGDLS, YYNGEE. The CDR3 is 15 residues long. DNA for the CDR3: TGTGCCAGCAGCGTAGATCCACAGAGAACCTATGGCTACACCTTC. This encodes CASSVDPQRTYGYTF.

Here the CDR3 DNA reads TGTGCCAGTACCTGGGCTACGAACACCGGGGAGCTGTTTTTT. The encoded protein is CASTWATNTGELFF. The chain joins TRBV19 to TRBJ2-2; D unresolved. This CDR3 has 14 residues. Trimming removed 7 bases at V and 0 bases at J, with 9 bases between. Germline V gene sequence: CDR1 LNHDA, CDR2 SQIVND (reference sequence).

The chain couples TRBV7-8 to TRBJ2-1, with 8 bases matching TRBD2. After removal of 2 bases from V and 4 bases from J, the junction contained 7 bases not matched to a gene. This CDR3 contains 16 residues. Germline assignment: CDR1 SGHVS and CDR2 FQNEAQ. CDR3 loop: CASSLTRLAPYNEQFF. In DNA, the CDR3 is TGTGCCAGCAGCTTAACCCGACTAGCGCCATACAATGAGCAGTTCTTC.

V gene TRBV7-9 combines with J gene TRBJ2-1; 8 bases are shared with TRBD2. Per germline, CDR1 SEHNR and CDR2 FQNEAQ (reference sequence). V shed 5 bases and J 6 bases; nucleotides not matched to a gene: 15. The CDR3 sequence is 17 residues long. The CDR3 sequence: CASSRRGVAGNSNEQFF. DNA for the CDR3: TGTGCCAGCAGCAGAAGGGGAGTAGCGGGAAATAGCAATGAGCAGTTCTTC.

The count of this clone is one. This chain joins TRBV30 and TRBJ1-5; tentative D call: TRBD1 (5 bases). The CDR3 consists of 14 residues. The germline V gene has CDR1 GTSNPN and CDR2 SVGIG (reference sequence). Trimming removed 5 bases from V and 2 bases from J, with 13 bases in between. The CDR3 loop is CAWGEQVGNQPQHF. CDR3 DNA sequence: TGTGCCTGGGGAGAACAGGTCGGCAATCAGCCCCAGCATTTT. The entire variable domain, with the rest obtained from reference TRBV30 and TRBJ1-5, is as follows: SQTIHQWPATLVQPVGSPLSLECTVEGTSNPNLYWYRQAAGRGLQLLFYSVGIGQISSEVPQNLSASRPQDRQFILSSKKLLLSDSGFYLCAWGEQVGNQPQHFGDGTRLSIL.

The rearrangement links TRBV4-1 to TRBJ2-2, with 9 bases that match TRBD1. The trim removed 0 bases at V and 7 bases at J, leaving 0 bases unmatched. Germline V gene data show CDR1 as MGHRA and CDR2 as YSYEKL. This CDR3 spans 14 amino acids. The CDR3 DNA is TGCGCCAGCAGCCAAGAGGGACAGGGCGGGGAGCTGTTTTTT. This encodes CASSQEGQGGELFF.

V is TRBV4-1 and J is TRBJ2-1; 7 bases match TRBD2. Germline CDR1 is MGHRA and CDR2 is YSYEKL. The CDR3 extends over 18 amino acids. The V and J ends lost 1 base and 10 bases, in that order; junction bases with no gene match: 19. CDR3 region: CASSQVLLANPFGTEQFF. The CDR3 bases are TGCGCCAGCAGCCAAGTCTTACTAGCGAACCCTTTTGGTACCGAGCAGTTCTTC.

Note on this clone: The sample holds other DNA sequences that translate to the same CDR3. The chain uses TRBV5-1 and TRBJ1-2, with 10 bases identical to TRBD1. Germline V gene data show CDR1 as SGHRS and CDR2 as YFSETQ. This CDR3 is built from 13 residues. V gave up 4 bases and J gave up 6 bases; unmatched junction bases: 3. Here the CDR3 reads CASSHGTGDGYTF. CDR3 coding DNA: TGCGCCAGCAGCCACGGGACAGGGGATGGCTACACCTTC. The full variable domain, its missing parts supplied by reference TRBV5-1 and TRBJ1-2, is KAGVTQTPRYLIKTRGQQVTLSCSPISGHRSVSWYQQTPGQGLQFLFEYFSETQRNKGNFPGRFSGRQFSNSRSEMNVSTLELGDSALYLCASSHGTGDGYTFGSGTRLTVV.

This clone was seen a few times. The chain links TRBV7-8 to TRBJ1-3; D unresolved. Trimming left V 1 base short and J 0 bases short, with 4 bases between. This CDR3 comprises 14 residues. In germline, CDR1 is SGHVS, CDR2 FQNEAQ. The CDR3 protein is CASSLGDSGNTIYF. CDR3 DNA: TGTGCCAGCAGCTTAGGAGACTCTGGAAACACCATATATTTT.

CDR3 sequence reads: CASIQGQPNNQPQHF. The DNA of the CDR3 is TGTGCCAGCATCCAGGGACAGCCGAATAATCAGCCCCAGCATTTT. The chain uses TRBV6-5 and TRBJ1-5; 7 bases map to TRBD1. V dropped 7 bases and J dropped 4; count of bases not matched to a gene: 10. This CDR3 comprises 15 residues. Germline V gene sequence: CDR1 MNHEY, CDR2 SVGAGI.